Listed here are 13 T cell receptor beta chains from one sample, sequenced in a study of blood T cell repertoires in COVID-19. The protocol was immunoSEQ multiplex PCR, while the TCRdb copy is restricted to in-frame clones and leaves out a portion. The repertoire holds over 95,000 clones, with roughly 80% as singletons. Sequenced material: peripheral blood. Receptors originate from a woman between 35 and 50 years old with acute or convalescent COVID-19.

The V gene is TRBV11-3, the J gene TRBJ2-1; D is perhaps TRBD2 (6 bases). Trimming left V 0 bases short and J 12 bases short, with 12 bases between. This CDR3 has 13 amino acids. Looked up from germline, CDR1 is SGHNT and CDR2 is YENEEA. This chain's CDR3 is CASSLDSNGGQFF. CDR3 nucleotides: TGTGCCAGCAGCTTAGACTCAAACGGGGGGCAGTTCTTC.

The rearrangement uses TRBV5-6 and TRBJ1-2, with unresolved D. Trimming stripped 4 bases from V and 3 bases from J, with 22 bases between. The CDR3 spans 17 residues. Germline loops: CDR1 SGHDT, CDR2 YYEEEE. The CDR3 protein is CASSPDSDAGNYYGYTF. CDR3 sequence (DNA): TGTGCCAGCAGCCCGGACTCGGACGCCGGGAACTACTATGGCTACACCTTC.

CDR3 nucleotides: TGTGCTAGTGGTTTGGTACGTGTCAGCTCCTACGAGCAGTACTTC. This sequence encodes CASGLVRVSSYEQYF. The chain is built from TRBV12-5 and TRBJ2-7; no clear D gene. The V gene's germline CDR1 is LGHNT and CDR2 FRNRAP. V lost 0 bases to trimming and J lost 0 bases, with 9 bases between them. CDR3 length: 15 residues.

This chain links TRBV19 with TRBJ1-6; D not resolved. The germline V gene encodes CDR1 LNHDA and CDR2 SQIVND (reference sequence). V was trimmed by 3 bases and J by 3 bases, leaving 9 bases between them. The CDR3 length is 15 residues. The CDR3 reads CASSMEILYNSPLHF. Written as DNA, the CDR3 is TGTGCCAGTAGTATGGAGATACTCTATAATTCACCCCTCCACTTT.

This clone has a single count. This chain joins TRBV2 and TRBJ2-1; 9 bases fit TRBD1. The CDR3 length is 15 residues. CDR1 SNHLY and CDR2 FYNNEI come from the germline V gene. V shed 10 bases and J 6 bases; nucleotides not matched to a gene: 13. CDR3 DNA sequence: TGTGCCAACCCGCCGGGACAGGGATTTGGCAATGAGCAGTTCTTC. It encodes CANPPGQGFGNEQFF. Variable domain in full (rest from reference TRBV2 and TRBJ2-1): EPEVTQTPSHQVTQMGQEVILRCVPISNHLYFYWYRQILGQKVEFLVSFYNNEISEKSEIFDDQFSVERPDGSNFTLKIRSTKLEDSAMYFCANPPGQGFGNEQFFGPGTRLTVL.

The chain employs TRBV3-1 (or the pseudogene TRBV3-2) and TRBJ1-3; 8 bases are a match to TRBD1. J lost 3 bases, V lost 4 bases, and 11 bases had no gene match. From germline, CDR1 is LGHDT and CDR2 YNNKEL (reference sequence). The CDR3 contains 17 residues. CDR3 loop: CASSLAGGGFYGNTIYF. The CDR3 DNA follows: TGTGCCAGCAGCCTGGCAGGGGGCGGTTTCTATGGAAACACCATATATTTT.

This clone was seen only once. The J gene is TRBJ2-2, the V gene TRBV10-2; TRBD1 is a possible D gene (5 bases). Germline CDR1 and CDR2: WSHSY and SAAADI. The length of the CDR3 is 17 residues. Trimming pared 6 bases from V and 4 bases from J, leaving 21 bases between. The DNA for the CDR3 is TGCGCCAGCAGCGCAGGGTTGGTACTGTCGGGCACCGGGGAGCTGTTTTTT. It specifies CASSAGLVLSGTGELFF.

The chain employs TRBV5-4 and TRBJ2-5; 8 nucleotides agree with TRBD1. V dropped 1 base and J dropped 5; count of bases not matched to a gene: 7. The CDR3 spans 15 residues. Germline values: CDR1 SGHNT, CDR2 YYREEE (reference sequence). The CDR3 loop reads CASSLSGRGRETQYF. CDR3 bases: TGTGCCAGCAGCTTGAGTGGCAGGGGGCGGGAGACCCAGTACTTC.

This clone was observed a few times. V usage is TRBV6-5 and J usage is TRBJ1-1, with 7 bases fitting TRBD1. The CDR3 is made up of 15 amino acids. The germline V gene has CDR1 MNHEY and CDR2 SVGAGI. J gave up 1 base and V 6 bases, and 8 bases lay outside the gene matches. This CDR3 reads CASRPGQETNTEAFF. CDR3 in DNA: TGTGCCAGCAGACCTGGACAGGAAACGAACACTGAAGCTTTCTTT.

The chain carries TRBV6-6 and TRBJ1-1; the match to TRBD1 covers 7 bases. V was pared by 0 bases and J by 1 base, with 2 bases of the junction left unmatched. The germline V gene has CDR1 MNHNY and CDR2 SVGAGI (reference sequence). The CDR3 is 15 residues long. The CDR3 loop is CASSYSGQTNTEAFF. Written as DNA, the CDR3 is TGTGCCAGCAGTTACTCGGGACAGACGAACACTGAAGCTTTCTTT.

This chain links TRBV2 with TRBJ2-1, with 7 bases aligning to TRBD2. V was clipped by 7 bases and J by 8 bases; unmatched bases: 11. Looked up from germline, CDR1 is SNHLY and CDR2 is FYNNEI. This CDR3 has 14 residues. The CDR3 DNA follows: TGTGCCAGCACCAGCACAGCGGGGTCGGATGAGCAGTTCTTC. Amino acid sequence: CASTSTAGSDEQFF.

The V call is TRBV20-1, the J call TRBJ2-7, with 7 bases identical to TRBD1. Trimming at V came to 3 bases and at J to 1 base, leaving 6 bases not matched to a gene. CDR3 length: 14 amino acids. Germline assignment: CDR1 DFQATT and CDR2 SNEGSKA (reference sequence). CDR3 sequence: CSASSGQPSYEQYF. DNA for the CDR3: TGCAGTGCTAGTTCGGGACAGCCGTCCTACGAGCAGTACTTC.

This clone has only a few counts. Relative to the germline gene, one junction end is altered; a read error may explain this. The J gene is TRBJ1-2, the V gene TRBV12-3 or TRBV12-4; D possibly corresponds to TRBD1 (6 bases). The CDR3 is 12 residues long. CDR3 in DNA: TGTGCCAGCAGTTTGAAGGCAGGGGTGGGAGACTTC. It encodes CASSLKAGVGDF.